The 21 T cell receptor beta chains given below trace back to one sample, sequenced in a study of tumor-infiltrating lymphocytes in primary liver carcinoma. From around 0.5 ug total RNA, TCR beta cDNA was generated with a primer in the constant region. Slightly modified ARM-PCR served as the procedure for the TCR beta libraries. These libraries came from three rounds of nested multiplex PCR. Researchers ran the first two PCR rounds for around 10 cycles each with TRBV1-TRBV30 forward primers and a C-beta reverse primer. TCRdb analysed the multiplex PCR reads with MiXCR anew, one entry per CDR3 protein. The sample yields about 320,000 distinct CDR3 sequences, approximately 65% seen once. Blood RNA came from unsorted whole blood; germline DNA was also extracted. Sequenced input: peripheral blood. Receptor source: a man aged 40-49 years with primary liver carcinoma and hepatitis B virus infection.

This rearrangement joins TRBV4-2 to TRBJ2-7; unclear D gene. This CDR3 is 16 amino acids long. The V end lost 0 bases, the J end lost 3 bases, and 15 bases lay between the germline ends. The V gene's germline CDR1 is LGHNA and CDR2 YNFKEQ. The CDR3 sequence is CASSQDTPGPDYEQYF. The CDR3 nucleotides read TGTGCCAGCAGCCAAGATACTCCAGGCCCCGACTACGAGCAGTACTTC.

As to this clonotype: Relative to the germline gene, one junction end is altered; a read error may explain this. This rearrangement joins TRBV6-5 to TRBJ1-1; unclear D gene. The V gene's germline CDR1 is MNHEY and CDR2 SVGAGI. CDR3 length: 13 residues. The CDR3 nucleotides read TGTGTCAGCAGTTACTCAATTAGGTCTGAAGCTTTCTTT. Its protein product is CVSSYSIRSEAFF.

To note about this clonotype: This clone may be a read error of a much larger clone one base away. The rearrangement joins TRBV29-1 to TRBJ2-1; no definite D call. The CDR3 is 14 amino acids. The germline CDR1 and CDR2 sequences are SQVTM and ANQGSEA. This CDR3 is CSVPLTPMGNEQLF. The CDR3 DNA reads as TGCAGCGTTCCCTTAACCCCAATGGGGAATGAGCAGCTCTTC.

This clonotype occurred many times. This sequence joins TRBV29-1 and TRBJ2-2; D unresolved. This CDR3 has 13 amino acids. The ends were cut back, 2 bases at V and 2 bases at J, with 6 bases in the middle. CDR1 is SQVTM and CDR2 is ANQGSEA in the germline V gene. The CDR3 reads CSVESINTGELFF. DNA for the CDR3: TGCAGCGTTGAATCAATTAACACCGGGGAGCTGTTTTTT.

V is TRBV7-8 and J is TRBJ1-3; D is unclear. The CDR3 runs to 13 residues. Trimming cost V 2 bases and J 6 bases, with 8 bases left between them. The germline gives CDR1 SGHVS, CDR2 FQNEAQ. CDR3 coding DNA: TGTGCCAGCAGCTTACACGGGGAAAACACCATATATTTT. It encodes CASSLHGENTIYF.

At least ten counts were recorded for this clonotype. CDR3 amino acids: CASSSGFNQPQHF. CDR3 DNA: TGTGCCAGCAGTTCAGGGTTCAATCAGCCCCAGCATTTT. The chain is built from TRBV12-3 or TRBV12-4 and TRBJ1-5, with a weak D call TRBD1 (5 bases). This CDR3 is 13 amino acids long. V was pared by 4 bases and J by 3 bases, with 7 bases between.

Concerning this clonotype itself: A much larger clone differs by one base, so this may be a read error. The J gene is TRBJ2-7, the V gene TRBV5-1; D is uncertain. V was clipped by 3 bases and J by 3 bases, with 16 bases between them. CDR3 length: 15 residues. The germline gives CDR1 SGHRS, CDR2 YFSETQ. The CDR3 loop is CASSYGLRTVYEQYF. For the CDR3, the DNA is TGCGCCAGCAGCTACGGTCTTCGCACCGTCTACGAGCAGTACTTC.

This clonotype was observed a few times. This rearrangement joins TRBV5-1 to TRBJ1-5, with D possibly matching TRBD1 (6 bases). This CDR3 is 15 amino acids long. V lost 4 bases and J lost 6, with 17 bases in between. Germline loops: CDR1 SGHRS, CDR2 YFSETQ. The CDR3 region is CASSPVPGGGQPQHF. For the CDR3, the DNA is TGCGCCAGCAGCCCGGTCCCCGGGGGCGGTCAGCCCCAGCATTTT.

This clonotype has ten or more counts. V gene TRBV7-9 combines with J gene TRBJ2-7, with D perhaps matching TRBD1 (6 bases). Germline V gene lookup returns CDR1 SEHNR and CDR2 FQNEAQ (reference sequence). This CDR3 has 12 amino acids. Trimming stripped 6 bases from V and 6 bases from J, with 12 bases between. The CDR3 sequence is CASSPQGAEQYF. The CDR3, as DNA: TGTGCCAGCAGTCCACAGGGAGCCGAGCAGTACTTC.

The V call is TRBV5-6, the J call TRBJ1-1; D is ambiguous. This CDR3 is built from 15 residues. Trimming pared 3 bases from V and 4 bases from J, leaving 16 bases between. Germline loops: CDR1 SGHDT, CDR2 YYEEEE. The CDR3 DNA sequence: TGTGCCAGCAGCTCGCGAGTTGGAGTGGTCACTGAAGCTTTCTTT. It specifies CASSSRVGVVTEAFF.

The J gene is TRBJ2-6, the V gene TRBV5-1; D unclear. V lost 0 bases to trimming and J lost 3 bases, with 4 bases between them. Germline loops: CDR1 SGHRS, CDR2 YFSETQ. The CDR3 is 14 residues long. Written as DNA, the CDR3 is TGCGCCAGCAGCTTGGCGGGTGGGGCCAACGTCCTGACTTTC. This sequence encodes CASSLAGGANVLTF.

This clonotype showed up many times. CDR3 nucleotide sequence: TGTGCCAGCAGTCAGCGGGAGCATGACACCGGGGAGCTGTTTTTT. It codes for CASSQREHDTGELFF. The rearrangement uses TRBV12-3 or TRBV12-4 and TRBJ2-2, with 8 positions matching TRBD2. With 5 bases clipped from V and 3 bases from J, the junction kept 5 bases outside the gene matches. CDR3 length: 15 amino acids.

Concerning this clonotype: This sequence may be a read error, since a much larger clone differs from it by one base. The rearrangement uses TRBV6-5 and TRBJ1-4; TRBD1 matches at 7 bases. The CDR3 contains 12 residues. The V segment lost 11 bases and the J segment 8 bases; nucleotides outside the gene matches: 8. The germline V gene has CDR1 MNHEY and CDR2 SVGAGI. The CDR3 nucleotides are TGTGCCCGCTCAAGGGGGCGCGAAAAACTGTTTTTT. It codes for CARSRGREKLFF.

This clonotype has at least ten counts. CDR3 region: CASSEAHGGNNQPQHF. As DNA, the CDR3 is TGTGCCAGCAGTGAAGCGCACGGGGGAAACAATCAGCCCCAGCATTTT. The rearrangement uses TRBV6-1 and TRBJ1-5; the D gene is possibly TRBD1 (5 bases). The CDR3 contains 16 residues. The germline V gene encodes CDR1 MNHNS and CDR2 SASEGT. Deletions cut 0 bases from V and 3 bases from J, with 12 bases between.

Comment on this clonotype: Relative to the germline gene, one junction end is altered; a read error may explain this. The rearrangement joins TRBV5-5 to TRBJ1-1; D not resolved. This CDR3 is built from 13 residues. Germline CDR1 is SGHKS and CDR2 is YYEKEE (reference sequence). CDR3 coding DNA: TGTGCAAACAGCGGGCATTCGAACACTGAAACTTTCTTT. Amino acids: CANSGHSNTETFF. Combining the CDR3 with reference TRBV5-5 and TRBJ1-1 gives the whole variable domain DAGVTQSPTHLIKTRGQQVTLRCSPISGHKSVSWYQQVLGQGPQFIFQYYEKEERGRGNFPDRFSARQFPNYSSELNVNALLLGDSALYLCANSGHSNTETFFGQGTRLTVV.

This clonotype was found a few times. J is TRBJ2-3 and V is TRBV2, with 8 bases matching TRBD1. The CDR3 runs 14 residues. CDR1 is SNHLY and CDR2 is FYNNEI in the germline V gene. J was trimmed by 4 bases and V by 5 bases; bases with no gene match: 5. Here the CDR3 reads CASSRSGGSDTQYF. In DNA form, the CDR3 reads TGTGCCAGCAGTAGGTCAGGGGGCTCAGATACGCAGTATTTT.

A note on this clonotype: Because the CDR3 is missing its conserved closing phenylalanine or tryptophan, this is likely a read error. The V call is TRBV29-1, the J call TRBJ2-3; D gene ambiguous. There are 11 residues in the CDR3. The germline V gene encodes CDR1 SQVTM and CDR2 ANQGSEA. CDR3 bases: TGCAGCGTCGCCTGGATGGATATGCAGTATTCT. Its translation: CSVAWMDMQYS.

The chain is built from TRBV5-4 and TRBJ1-1; D might be TRBD1 (5 bases). V was shortened by 0 bases and J by 4 bases, with 16 bases between the two germline ends. The germline gives CDR1 SGHNT, CDR2 YYREEE (reference sequence). The CDR3 runs to 16 residues. CDR3 region: CASSLEGARATTEAFF. The CDR3 DNA sequence: TGTGCCAGCAGCTTGGAAGGAGCCAGGGCGACCACTGAAGCTTTCTTT.

This clonotype was recorded once. The V call is TRBV7-6, the J call TRBJ2-3, with a weak D call TRBD1 (7 bases). Germline loops: CDR1 SGHVS, CDR2 FNYEAQ. The CDR3 is 16 residues long. Trimming stripped 5 bases from V and 5 bases from J, with 20 bases between. CDR3 bases: TGTGCCAGCAGCGACCCGGGAGAGGGGGCCATAGATACGCAGTATTTT. Its protein is CASSDPGEGAIDTQYF.

In the case of this clonotype: The junction departs from the called germline gene at one end, perhaps through a read error. This sequence joins TRBV29-1 and TRBJ2-5, with D tentatively TRBD1 (5 bases). The germline gives CDR1 SQVTM, CDR2 ANQGSEA. The CDR3 has 11 amino acids. The CDR3 loop is CIVGPIETRYF. CDR3 coding DNA: TGCATCGTGGGGCCGATAGAGACCCGGTACTTC.

This clonotype was found a few times. This chain joins TRBV14 and TRBJ2-5; a possible D gene is TRBD1 (5 bases). Trimming removed 4 bases at V and 5 bases at J, with 11 bases between. Germline lookup yields CDR1 SGHDN and CDR2 FVKESK. The CDR3 extends over 13 amino acids. The CDR3 loop is CASSPGMRETQYF. The CDR3 DNA follows: TGTGCCAGCAGCCCAGGGATGCGGGAGACCCAGTACTTC.